The clone carrying this T cell receptor (beta chain) was found a few times. V lost 6 bases to trimming and J lost 2 bases; unmatched junction nucleotides: 3. Looked up from germline, CDR1 is MNHNS and CDR2 is SASEGT. The CDR3 sequence is 14 residues long. This sample stems from a study of human T cells and chemical hapten exposure. Attachment of unique molecular identifiers to individual cDNA molecules was performed in the library. Original handling: A typical sample had 100,000 or so TCRs, with 23,224 to 690,600 overall. MiXCR, run by TCRdb on the RACE reads, gives a single entry per CDR3 protein. V and J calls and clone size were set by TCRdb, not the authors. This table has approximately 81,000 distinct CDR3 sequences, 8.6% appearing once. The time point here: healthy volunteer bleed at 6 weeks. Unfractionated whole blood yielded the extracted total RNA.

The sequence came from a male donor in good health. Some clones in this sample may be carry-over from other donors' samples. The chain employs TRBV6-1 and TRBJ1-4; 7 positions match TRBD1. Sequenced: whole blood. The CDR3 DNA is TGTGCCAGCAGAGAGGACAGGACTAATGAAAAACTGTTTTTT. It specifies CASREDRTNEKLFF.